This entry features one TCR beta chain sequence. The target of this receptor is not known. The record has no base qualities; no much larger clone is one base away. This sample is drawn from a study of blood T cell repertoires in COVID-19 (TCRdb year 2020). Background on the whole study: Samples from collaborators originated in the United States, Italy and Spain and spanned both the acute and convalescent phases of COVID-19. A freely available public database, intended as a resource for researchers studying the immune response to SARS-CoV-2, is where the repertoires were released. Samples were obtained from the ongoing ImmuneRACE study (first 160 participants) and from over 1,000 subjects provided by 6 global collaborators. Where HLA class I and class II types were available, the types were taken from metadata supplied by the sample provider, not from assay-based typing. The prospective study material was composed of cDNA or gDNA derived from T cells, B-cell-depleted T cells, or PBMCs. Subjects who had been exposed to COVID-19, were actively infected with it, or had recovered from it provided the deeply sampled blood TCRbeta repertoires that made up the dataset. The sample metadata nearly always contained a de-identified subject ID, COVID-19 status, age in years and sex. Overall study results and their limits: The amount of clinical and demographic metadata varied by source and participant and was provided uncurated.

Collaborating institutions collected whole blood in K2EDTA tubes following their own protocols. For TCRbeta analysis, collaborator samples were shipped as frozen whole blood, as isolated PBMCs, or as DNA extracted from either sample type. According to the germline V gene (reference sequence), CDR1 reads DFQATT and CDR2 reads SNEGSKA. The CDR3, from cysteine to phenylalanine, totals 17 residues. CDR3 DNA is the only sequence kept; it has 51 bases, read in frame from the first base. Trimming costs V 3 bases and J 0 bases, and their ends lie 18 bases apart. TCRbeta CDR3 regions were amplified from genomic DNA using the immunoSEQ Assay, a bias-controlled multiplex PCR. Under the source paper's analysis protocol: The number of nucleated cells in each sample was estimated from the amplification of reference gene primers within the assay. To quantify the absolute abundance of each unique TCRbeta CDR3 rearrangement, sequence reads were collapsed and filtered. For each sample, productive Simpson clonality was calculated as the square root of Simpson's diversity index across productive rearrangements. TCRdb mirrors the immuneACCESS table, restricted to in-frame sequences. Some clones are absent from its copies; in checked studies, under half trace to an unresolved V gene, and the reason for the others is unknown. V and J calls and clone size follow that table, whereas D and trimming were derived from the DNA. This sample has 35,000 to 45,000 clones in its table, and more than 75% of those were observed once. Around 13% of the sample is taken by the ten largest.

The TCR comes from a woman in her seventies in a cohort sampled during active COVID-19. Sequenced input: peripheral blood. This sequence uses TRBV20-1 and TRBJ1-5, with TRBD1 as a weak D call on 6 bases. CDR3 reads: CSASLGRDKYSNQPQHF. Here is the DNA: TGCAGTGCTAGTTTGGGCAGGGACAAATATAGCAATCAGCCCCAGCATTTT.